This paragraph covers one TCR beta chain sequence. Its specificity is not known. Synthesis of TCR cDNA relied on 5'RACE template switching, which attached a universal primer site and UMIs. MiXCR, applied by TCRdb to the 5' RACE reads, yields one record per CDR3 protein. The sample lists a few hundred thousand distinct CDR3 sequences, 6.5% to 8.5% occurring once. The data derive from a study of T cells after yellow fever vaccination. Findings of the study overall: One caveat is that FACS-sorted repertoires could contain abundant clonotypes contaminating from the bulk population. The secondary response showed a weaker magnitude and a faster peak, day 5 versus 15.

Trimming removed 2 bases at V and 7 bases at J, with 13 bases between. CDR3 length: 13 residues. Germline loops: CDR1 SGHRS, CDR2 YFSETQ. The V gene is TRBV5-1, the J gene TRBJ2-7; no firm D call. This TCR was recovered from a man aged 25 to 45 who received the YFV17D yellow fever vaccine. Sequenced here: CD4+ T cells sorted from PBMCs, sampled 15 days after the yellow fever booster vaccination. The CDR3 nucleotides read TGCGCCAGCAGCTTTGATCGGATGGGTGAGCAGTACTTC. Amino acid sequence: CASSFDRMGEQYF.